This TCR beta chain was identified in a study of regulatory T cells in long-lasting Graves disease. Findings and caveats of the study: TRBV28, TRBJ1-2 and TRBJ2-5 were segments that persistent disease favored. Less diverse TCR repertoires were seen in persistent Graves' patients than in newly diagnosed ones.

Libraries of TCR beta came from iRepertoire HTBI primers plus Arm-PCR of CDR3 regions. TCRdb passed the multiplex PCR reads through MiXCR, listing each CDR3 protein once. The sample contains roughly 470,000 distinct CDR3 sequences, around 21% of which appear only once. Specified time point: persistent/refractory GD, antithyroid drugs over 5 years with positive TRAb. Extracted RNA from PBMCs served as the source of the TCR library. This clonotype has more than one count but fewer than ten. The antigen remains unidentified. The CDR3 extends over 11 amino acids. Trimming took 6 bases from V and 9 from J, leaving 9 bases between them. Germline assignment: CDR1 MNHEY and CDR2 SMNVEV (reference sequence).

Sequencing used peripheral blood mononuclear cells (PBMCs), obtained when the disease was refractory, from a patient treated with antithyroid drugs. This sequence originates from a female donor with Graves disease. V is TRBV27 and J is TRBJ2-1; D is ambiguous. CDR3 sequence: CASSSAGEQFF. DNA for the CDR3: TGTGCCAGCAGCTCGGCAGGTGAGCAGTTCTTC.